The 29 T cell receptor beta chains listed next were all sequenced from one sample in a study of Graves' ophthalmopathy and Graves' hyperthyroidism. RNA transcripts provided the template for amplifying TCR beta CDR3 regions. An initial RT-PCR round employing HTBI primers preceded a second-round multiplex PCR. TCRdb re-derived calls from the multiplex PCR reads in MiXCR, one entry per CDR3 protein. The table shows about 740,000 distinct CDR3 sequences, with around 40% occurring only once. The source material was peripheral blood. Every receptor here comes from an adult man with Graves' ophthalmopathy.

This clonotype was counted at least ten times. The CDR3 spells CASSWQVQETQYF. CDR3 nucleotides: TGTGCCAGCAGCTGGCAGGTCCAAGAGACCCAGTACTTC. The chain has TRBV7-9 and TRBJ2-5; no definite D call. The CDR3 has 13 amino acids. Looked up from germline, CDR1 is SEHNR and CDR2 is FQNEAQ (reference sequence). Trimming took 4 bases from V and 1 from J, leaving 7 bases between them. The full variable domain, in which reference TRBV7-9 and TRBJ2-5 provide the parts outside the CDR3, is DTGVSQNPRHKITKRGQNVTFRCDPISEHNRLYWYRQTLGQGPEFLTYFQNEAQLEKSRLLSDRFSAERPKGSFSTLEIQRTEQGDSAMYLCASSWQVQETQYFGPGTRLLVL.

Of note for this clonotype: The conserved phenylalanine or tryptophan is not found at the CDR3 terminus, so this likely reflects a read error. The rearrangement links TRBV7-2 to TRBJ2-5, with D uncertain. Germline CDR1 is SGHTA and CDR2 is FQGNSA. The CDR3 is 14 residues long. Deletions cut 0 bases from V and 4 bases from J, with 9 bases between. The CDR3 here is CASSLALVGETQYL. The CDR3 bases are TGTGCCAGCAGCTTAGCTCTAGTGGGAGAGACCCAGTACCTC.

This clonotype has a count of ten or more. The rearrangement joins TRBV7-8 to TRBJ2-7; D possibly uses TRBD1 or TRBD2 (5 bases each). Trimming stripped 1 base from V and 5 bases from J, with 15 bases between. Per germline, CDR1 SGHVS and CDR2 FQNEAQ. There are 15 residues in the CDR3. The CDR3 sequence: CASSLVPGSRDEQYF. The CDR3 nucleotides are TGTGCCAGCAGCTTAGTGCCAGGGAGTAGGGACGAGCAGTACTTC.

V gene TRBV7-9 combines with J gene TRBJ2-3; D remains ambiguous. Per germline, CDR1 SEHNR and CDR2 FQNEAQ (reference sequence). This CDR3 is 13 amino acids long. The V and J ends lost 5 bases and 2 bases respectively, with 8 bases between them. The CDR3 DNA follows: TGTGCCAGCAGCCCCGGTCCCACAGATACGCAGTATTTT. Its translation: CASSPGPTDTQYF.

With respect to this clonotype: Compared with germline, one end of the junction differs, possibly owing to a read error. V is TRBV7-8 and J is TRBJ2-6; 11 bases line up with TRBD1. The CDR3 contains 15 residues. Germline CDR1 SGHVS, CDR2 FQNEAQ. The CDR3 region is CASSLARTGGNVLSF. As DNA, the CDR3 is TGTGCCAGCAGCTTAGCCCGGACAGGGGGCAACGTCCTGTCTTTC.

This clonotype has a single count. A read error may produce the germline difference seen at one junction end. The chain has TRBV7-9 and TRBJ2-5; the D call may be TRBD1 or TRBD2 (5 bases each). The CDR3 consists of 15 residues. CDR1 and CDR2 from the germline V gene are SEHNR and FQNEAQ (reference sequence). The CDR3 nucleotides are TGTGTCAGCAGCTCAGGTGGGACGGACCAAGAGACCCAGTACTTC. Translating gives CVSSSGGTDQETQYF.

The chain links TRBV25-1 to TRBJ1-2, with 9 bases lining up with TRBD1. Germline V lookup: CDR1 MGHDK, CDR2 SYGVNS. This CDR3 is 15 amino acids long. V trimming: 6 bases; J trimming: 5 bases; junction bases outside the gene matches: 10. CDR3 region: CASSVEGQGPYGYTF. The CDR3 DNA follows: TGTGCCAGCAGCGTAGAGGGACAGGGTCCGTATGGCTACACCTTC.

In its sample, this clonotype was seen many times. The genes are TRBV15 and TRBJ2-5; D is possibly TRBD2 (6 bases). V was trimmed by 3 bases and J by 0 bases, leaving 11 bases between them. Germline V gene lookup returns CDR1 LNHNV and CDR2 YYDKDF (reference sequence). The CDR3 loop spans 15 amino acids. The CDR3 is CATSREGTNQETQYF. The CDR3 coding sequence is TGTGCCACCAGCAGGGAGGGGACCAACCAAGAGACCCAGTACTTC.

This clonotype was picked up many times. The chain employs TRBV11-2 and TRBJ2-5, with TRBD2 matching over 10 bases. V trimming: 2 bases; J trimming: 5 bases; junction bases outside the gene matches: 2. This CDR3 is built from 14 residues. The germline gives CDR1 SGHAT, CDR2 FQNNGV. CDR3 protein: CASSLLAGAETQYF. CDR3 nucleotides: TGTGCCAGCAGCTTACTAGCGGGGGCGGAGACCCAGTACTTC.

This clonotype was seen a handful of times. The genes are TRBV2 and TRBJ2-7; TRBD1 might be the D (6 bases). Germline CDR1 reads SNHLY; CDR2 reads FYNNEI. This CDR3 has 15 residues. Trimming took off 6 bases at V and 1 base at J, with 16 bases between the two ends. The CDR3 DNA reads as TGTGCCAGCAGCCTAGGGGGATACAGATCCTACGAGCAGTACTTC. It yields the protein CASSLGGYRSYEQYF.

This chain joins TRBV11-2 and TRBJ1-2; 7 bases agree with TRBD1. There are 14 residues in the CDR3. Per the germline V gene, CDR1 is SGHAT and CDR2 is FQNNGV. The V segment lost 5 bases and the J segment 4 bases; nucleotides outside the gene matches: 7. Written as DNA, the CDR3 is TGTGCCAGCAGCGCTCCGACAGGGATCTATGGCTACACCTTC. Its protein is CASSAPTGIYGYTF.

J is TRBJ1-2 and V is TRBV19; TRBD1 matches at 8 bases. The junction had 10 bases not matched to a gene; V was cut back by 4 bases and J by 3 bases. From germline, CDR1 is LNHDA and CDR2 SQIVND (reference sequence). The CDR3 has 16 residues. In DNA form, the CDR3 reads TGTGCCAGTAGTACGCTCGCGCCAGGGGGCGACTATGGCTACACCTTC. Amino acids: CASSTLAPGGDYGYTF.

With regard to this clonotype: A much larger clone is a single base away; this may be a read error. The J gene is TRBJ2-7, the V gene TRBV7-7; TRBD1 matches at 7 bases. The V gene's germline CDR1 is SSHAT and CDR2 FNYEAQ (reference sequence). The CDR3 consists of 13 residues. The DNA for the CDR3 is TGTGCTAGCAGCCCGGGACAGAGGGACAAGCAGTACTTC. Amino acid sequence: CASSPGQRDKQYF.

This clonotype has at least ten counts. The CDR3 protein is CSVIPPGLAGETQYF. DNA for the CDR3: TGCAGCGTGATCCCCCCGGGACTAGCGGGAGAGACCCAGTACTTC. This chain uses TRBV29-1 with TRBJ2-5; 12 nucleotides agree with TRBD2. Looked up from germline, CDR1 is SQVTM and CDR2 is ANQGSEA. The V segment lost 6 bases and the J segment 4 bases; nucleotides outside the gene matches: 9. This CDR3 has 15 residues.

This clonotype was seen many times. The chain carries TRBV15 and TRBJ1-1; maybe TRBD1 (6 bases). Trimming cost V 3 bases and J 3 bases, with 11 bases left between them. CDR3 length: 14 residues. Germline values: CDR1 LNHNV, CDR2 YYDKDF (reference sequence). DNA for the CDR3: TGTGCCACCAGCAGTGTTAGGGGGGACACTGAAGCTTTCTTT. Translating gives CATSSVRGDTEAFF.

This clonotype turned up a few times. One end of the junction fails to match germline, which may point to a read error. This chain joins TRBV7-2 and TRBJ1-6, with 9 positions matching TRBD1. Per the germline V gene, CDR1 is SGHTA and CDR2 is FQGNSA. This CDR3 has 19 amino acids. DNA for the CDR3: TGCGCCAGCAGCCAAGGGCGCCGACAACCGGGACAGGGACAGCGACCCCTCCACTTT. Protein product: CASSQGRRQPGQGQRPLHF.

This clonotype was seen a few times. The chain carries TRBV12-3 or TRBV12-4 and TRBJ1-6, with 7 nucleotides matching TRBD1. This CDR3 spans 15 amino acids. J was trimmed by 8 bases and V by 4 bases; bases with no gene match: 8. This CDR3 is CASSSDRVWDSPLHF. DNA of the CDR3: TGTGCCAGCAGTTCCGACAGGGTCTGGGATTCACCCCTCCACTTT.

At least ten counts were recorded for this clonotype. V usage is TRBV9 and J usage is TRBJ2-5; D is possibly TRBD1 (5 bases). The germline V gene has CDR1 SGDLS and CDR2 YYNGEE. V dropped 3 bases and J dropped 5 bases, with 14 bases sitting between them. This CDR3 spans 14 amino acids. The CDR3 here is CASSETMQGETQYF. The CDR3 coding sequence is TGTGCCAGCAGCGAGACGATGCAGGGCGAGACCCAGTACTTC.

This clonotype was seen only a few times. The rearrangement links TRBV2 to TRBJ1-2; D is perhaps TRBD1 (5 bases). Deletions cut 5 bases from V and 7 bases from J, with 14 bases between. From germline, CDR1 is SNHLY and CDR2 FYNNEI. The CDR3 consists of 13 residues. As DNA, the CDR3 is TGTGCCAGCAGTTCGATGGGGGACGGTGGCTACACCTTC. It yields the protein CASSSMGDGGYTF.

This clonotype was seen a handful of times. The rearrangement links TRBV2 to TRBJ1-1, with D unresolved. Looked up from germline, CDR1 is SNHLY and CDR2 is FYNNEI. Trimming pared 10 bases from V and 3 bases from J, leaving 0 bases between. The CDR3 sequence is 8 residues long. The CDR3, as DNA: TGTGCCAACACTGAAGCTTTCTTT. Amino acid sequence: CANTEAFF.

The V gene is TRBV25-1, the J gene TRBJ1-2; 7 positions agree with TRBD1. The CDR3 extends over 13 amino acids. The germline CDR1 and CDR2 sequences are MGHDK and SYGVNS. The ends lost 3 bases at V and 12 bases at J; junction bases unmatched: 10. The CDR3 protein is CASSDTTGTGNTF. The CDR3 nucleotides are TGTGCCAGCAGTGATACGACAGGGACTGGAAACACCTTC.

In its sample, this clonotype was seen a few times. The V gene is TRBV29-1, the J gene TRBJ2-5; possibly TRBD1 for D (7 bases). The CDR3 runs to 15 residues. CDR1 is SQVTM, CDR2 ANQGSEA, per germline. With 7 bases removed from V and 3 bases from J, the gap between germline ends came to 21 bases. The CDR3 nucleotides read TGCAGCGCCCACCCCCGCAGGGGGGCCGAAGAGACCCAGTACTTC. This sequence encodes CSAHPRRGAEETQYF. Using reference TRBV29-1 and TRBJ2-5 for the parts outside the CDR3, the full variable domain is SAVISQKPSRDICQRGTSLTIQCQVDSQVTMMFWYRQQPGQSLTLIATANQGSEATYESGFVIDKFPISRPNLTFSTLTVSNMSPEDSSIYLCSAHPRRGAEETQYFGPGTRLLVL.

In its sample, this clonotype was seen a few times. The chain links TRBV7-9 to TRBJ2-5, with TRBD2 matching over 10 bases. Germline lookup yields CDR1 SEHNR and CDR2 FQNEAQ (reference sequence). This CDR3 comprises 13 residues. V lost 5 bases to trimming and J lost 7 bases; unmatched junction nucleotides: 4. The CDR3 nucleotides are TGTGCCAGCAGCCCCGGGACTAGCGCGACCCAGTACTTC. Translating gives CASSPGTSATQYF.

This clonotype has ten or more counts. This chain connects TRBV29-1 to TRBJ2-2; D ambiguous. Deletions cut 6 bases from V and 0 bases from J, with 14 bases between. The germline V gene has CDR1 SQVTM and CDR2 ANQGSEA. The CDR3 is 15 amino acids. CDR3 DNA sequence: TGCAGCGTGGAGAGGTGGCCCGCGAACACCGGGGAGCTGTTTTTT. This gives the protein CSVERWPANTGELFF.

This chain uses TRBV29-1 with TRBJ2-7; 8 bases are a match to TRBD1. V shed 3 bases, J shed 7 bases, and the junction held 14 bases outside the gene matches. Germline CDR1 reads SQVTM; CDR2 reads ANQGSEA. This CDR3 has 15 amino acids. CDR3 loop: CSVERGTGVTPEQYF. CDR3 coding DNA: TGCAGCGTTGAGAGGGGGACAGGCGTTACTCCTGAGCAGTACTTC.

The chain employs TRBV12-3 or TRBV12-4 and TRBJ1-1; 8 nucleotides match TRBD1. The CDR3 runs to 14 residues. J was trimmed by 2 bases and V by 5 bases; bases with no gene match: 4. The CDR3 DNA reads TGTGCCAGCAGTACGGGACAGGTAAACACTGAAGCTTTCTTT. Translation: CASSTGQVNTEAFF.

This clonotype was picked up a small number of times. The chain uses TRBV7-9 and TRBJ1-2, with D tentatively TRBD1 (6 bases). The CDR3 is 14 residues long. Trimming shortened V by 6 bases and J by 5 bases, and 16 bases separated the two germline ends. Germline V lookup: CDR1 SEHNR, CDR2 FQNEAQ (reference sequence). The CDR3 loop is CASRHGQKTYGYTF. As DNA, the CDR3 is TGTGCCAGCAGACATGGACAGAAGACTTATGGCTACACCTTC.

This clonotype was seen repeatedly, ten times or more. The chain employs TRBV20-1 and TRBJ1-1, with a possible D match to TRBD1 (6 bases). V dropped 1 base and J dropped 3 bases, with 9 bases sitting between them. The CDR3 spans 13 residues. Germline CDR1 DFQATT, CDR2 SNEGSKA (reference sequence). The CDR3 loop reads CSARAGADTEAFF. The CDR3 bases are TGCAGTGCTAGAGCAGGGGCTGACACTGAAGCTTTCTTT.

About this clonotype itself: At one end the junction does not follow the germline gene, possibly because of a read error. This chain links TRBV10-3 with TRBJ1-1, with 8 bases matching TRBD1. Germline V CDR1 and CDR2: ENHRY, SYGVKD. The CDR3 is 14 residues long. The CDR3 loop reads CASSALRGHTEAFF. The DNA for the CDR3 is TGTGCCAGCAGTGCCCTCAGGGGGCACACTGAAGCTTTCTTT.